The clone carrying this TCR beta chain was observed many times. These data originate in a study of T-cell reconstitution after alpha-beta-depleted transplantation in children. CDR1 SEHNR and CDR2 FQNEAQ come from the germline V gene (reference sequence). The CDR3 consists of 12 residues. The ends were cut back, 3 bases at V and 6 bases at J, with 8 bases in the middle. As it was prepared, the TCRbeta library received unique molecular identifiers. TCRdb redid the calling of the PCR reads with MiXCR, one entry per CDR3 protein. The table shows about 420,000 distinct CDR3 sequences, with 11% occurring only once.

This chain joins TRBV7-9 and TRBJ1-1, with D possibly being TRBD1 (5 bases). The source material was PBMCs from the stem cell graft donor, sampled from the stem cell graft. The TCR originated in a human donor who donated a stem cell graft to a child with acute myeloid leukemia. The CDR3 DNA is TGTGCCAGCAGCTTGGGACGGTCTGAAGCTTTCTTT. The encoded protein is CASSLGRSEAFF.